The 10 T cell receptor beta chains below were found in one sample sequenced in a study of T cells in Graves' hyperthyroidism and ophthalmopathy. TCR beta CDR3 region amplification was performed from RNA transcripts. TCR CDR3 underwent first-round RT-PCR with the HTBI primer set. TCRdb ran MiXCR on the multiplex PCR reads and lists one entry per CDR3 protein. Among over 250,000 distinct CDR3 sequences listed, approximately 21% were seen once. Material: blood. These receptors were obtained from a man aged 30 to 39 with Graves' ophthalmopathy.

Many counts were recorded for this clonotype. The chain uses TRBV12-3 or TRBV12-4 and TRBJ2-1; the match to TRBD2 covers 16 bases. This CDR3 contains 18 residues. The junction had 5 bases not matched to a gene; V was cut back by 6 bases and J by 0 bases. This chain's CDR3 is CASSPGTSGRASYNEQFF. DNA for the CDR3: TGTGCCAGCAGCCCGGGGACTAGCGGGAGGGCCTCCTACAATGAGCAGTTCTTC.

The CDR3 DNA is TGTGCCAGCAGCGGACCCCGGGACAGCTATGGCTACACCTTC. Residues: CASSGPRDSYGYTF. The chain recombines TRBV28 with TRBJ1-2; 7 bases match TRBD1. CDR3 length: 14 residues. With V trimmed by 6 bases and J by 4 bases, 8 bases remained unmatched. The germline CDR1 and CDR2 sequences are MDHEN and SYDVKM.

This chain joins TRBV7-3 and TRBJ2-2; 9 bases match TRBD2. CDR1 and CDR2 from the germline V gene are SGHTA and FQGTGA. The CDR3 sequence is 15 residues long. The ends lost 5 bases at V and 5 bases at J; junction bases unmatched: 6. The CDR3 DNA sequence: TGTGCCAGCAGCGATCTAGCGGGATGGACCGGGGAGCTGTTTTTT. This sequence encodes CASSDLAGWTGELFF. Looking up the rest from reference TRBV7-3 and TRBJ2-2 gives the full variable domain: GAGVSQTPSNKVTEKGKYVELRCDPISGHTALYWYRQSLGQGPEFLIYFQGTGAADDSGLPNDRFFAVRPEGSVSTLKIQRTERGDSAVYLCASSDLAGWTGELFFGEGSRLTVL.

The chain has TRBV12-3 or TRBV12-4 and TRBJ2-7; D remains ambiguous. The CDR3 has 14 residues. Trimming stripped 3 bases from V and 2 bases from J, with 11 bases between. The CDR3 region has the DNA TGTGCCAGCAGTTTTGGCGGTCTGGCCTACGAGCAGTACTTC. This translates into CASSFGGLAYEQYF.

The chain recombines TRBV7-2 with TRBJ1-5, with 8 bases fitting TRBD1. Germline CDR1 reads SGHTA; CDR2 reads FQGNSA. V lost 3 bases, J lost 1 base, and 5 bases stayed unmatched. This CDR3 has 16 residues. CDR3 residues: CASSFMDRASNQPQHF. The CDR3 DNA follows: TGTGCCAGCAGCTTTATGGACAGGGCCAGCAATCAGCCCCAGCATTTT.

This chain uses TRBV19 with TRBJ2-5; the D gene is possibly TRBD2 (7 bases). The CDR3 spans 16 residues. V lost 10 bases and J lost 5, with 26 bases in between. Germline CDR1 reads LNHDA; CDR2 reads SQIVND (reference sequence). In DNA form, the CDR3 reads TGTGCCACACATAAGGGGGGGGGCGCCGTTGCGGAGACCCAGTACTTC. This sequence encodes CATHKGGGAVAETQYF.

This chain links TRBV11-3 with TRBJ2-2; D may be TRBD2 (5 bases). Trimming removed 6 bases from V and 6 bases from J, with 14 bases in between. From germline, CDR1 is SGHNT and CDR2 YENEEA. The CDR3 is 14 residues long. This chain's CDR3 is CASSPSTGAGELFF. Here the CDR3 DNA reads TGTGCCAGCAGTCCCAGCACCGGGGCCGGGGAGCTGTTTTTT.

A few counts support this clonotype. The chain has TRBV2 and TRBJ1-1; D unresolved. Germline CDR1 SNHLY, CDR2 FYNNEI. The CDR3 covers 13 residues. Trimming took off 4 bases at V and 10 bases at J, with 16 bases between the two ends. For the CDR3, the DNA is TGTGCCAGCAGTGGAAGTGACCGAATGGGAGCTTTCTTT. The encoded protein is CASSGSDRMGAFF.

This chain connects TRBV3-1 to TRBJ1-4, with 12 positions matching TRBD1. V dropped 5 bases and J dropped 8; count of bases not matched to a gene: 18. The germline CDR1 and CDR2 sequences are LGHDT and YNNKEL (reference sequence). The CDR3 totals 19 residues. CDR3 sequence (DNA): TGTGCCAGCAGCTGGAAGAGGTCGGGACAGGGGGCTTTAGGAGAAAAACTGTTTTTT. It yields the protein CASSWKRSGQGALGEKLFF.

CDR3 loop: CASSLSLNGLGTEAFF. Written as DNA, the CDR3 is TGTGCCAGCAGCTTAAGCCTCAATGGGCTGGGCACTGAAGCTTTCTTT. J is TRBJ1-1 and V is TRBV6-1; D ambiguous. With 6 bases removed from V and 4 bases from J, the gap between germline ends came to 21 bases. Per germline, CDR1 MNHNS and CDR2 SASEGT. The CDR3 is 16 amino acids.